What follows are 11 T cell receptor beta chains derived from one specimen sequenced in a study of T cell responses to AZD1222 COVID-19 vaccine. The protocol was immunoSEQ multiplex PCR, while the TCRdb copy is restricted to in-frame clones and leaves out a portion. Here the sample spans under 200,000 clones, 88% being singletons. Here the sequenced sample was peripheral blood, taken 28 days after the second AZD1222 dose. All receptors derive from an adult who received the AZD1222 COVID-19 vaccine.

The J gene is TRBJ1-6, the V gene TRBV9; possible D gene TRBD1, 6 bases. Germline assignment: CDR1 SGDLS and CDR2 YYNGEE. The CDR3 length is 15 residues. Trimming pared 0 bases from V and 7 bases from J, leaving 11 bases between. The CDR3 spells CASSVGQGPNSPLHF. In DNA, the CDR3 is TGTGCCAGCAGCGTAGGTCAGGGGCCGAATTCACCCCTCCACTTT.

Here the CDR3 reads CASSIAGPPDTQYF. The CDR3 DNA reads TGTGCCAGTAGTATAGCGGGACCCCCAGATACGCAGTATTTT. This chain uses TRBV19 with TRBJ2-3; D may correspond to TRBD1 or TRBD2 (5 bases each). Germline V gives CDR1 LNHDA, CDR2 SQIVND (reference sequence). The CDR3 contains 14 residues. V lost 1 base to trimming and J lost 4 bases, with 9 bases between them.

The V and J genes are TRBV4-2 and TRBJ2-1; possible D gene TRBD1, 7 bases. The V end lost 4 bases, the J end lost 6 bases, and 16 bases lay between the germline ends. The CDR3 runs to 15 residues. Per the germline V gene, CDR1 is LGHNA and CDR2 is YNFKEQ. CDR3 DNA: TGTGCCAGCAGCCCTGAGGGGGCGGAGGGCAATGAGCAGTTCTTC. Residues: CASSPEGAEGNEQFF.

To note about this clone: The sample holds other DNA sequences that translate to the same CDR3. The chain recombines TRBV4-3 with TRBJ2-2; TRBD2 might be the D (5 bases). Germline CDR1 is LGHNA and CDR2 is YSLEER. Deletions cut 4 bases from V and 2 bases from J, with 8 bases between. This CDR3 spans 14 amino acids. CDR3 sequence (DNA): TGCGCCAGCAGCCGGACTCCCAACACCGGGGAGCTGTTTTTT. Its translation is CASSRTPNTGELFF.

The gene calls are TRBV5-4 and TRBJ2-3; D possibly corresponds to TRBD2 (6 bases). The germline gives CDR1 SGHNT, CDR2 YYREEE (reference sequence). The CDR3 length is 17 residues. V dropped 0 bases and J dropped 0 bases, with 14 bases sitting between them. CDR3 sequence (DNA): TGTGCCAGCAGCTTGGCCCTCGGGGGATCTAGCACAGATACGCAGTATTTT. Encoded protein: CASSLALGGSSTDTQYF.

The chain uses TRBV5-1 and TRBJ2-7; 8 bases fit TRBD2. Germline trimming cut 3 bases from V and 5 bases from J; bases unmatched to any gene: 16. Germline V gene lookup returns CDR1 SGHRS and CDR2 YFSETQ. The CDR3 spans 17 residues. The CDR3 loop is CASSSATSGRRGDEQYF. As DNA, the CDR3 is TGCGCCAGCAGCTCGGCTACTAGCGGCCGCCGCGGGGACGAGCAGTACTTC.

The gene calls are TRBV24-1 and TRBJ1-5, with D perhaps matching TRBD1 (6 bases). V lost 5 bases and J 0 bases, leaving 16 bases between the germline ends. The V gene's germline CDR1 is KGHDR and CDR2 SFDVKD. The CDR3 extends over 17 amino acids. CDR3 in amino acids: CATSARTGHPSNQPQHF. The CDR3 DNA reads TGTGCCACCAGTGCCCGAACGGGACACCCTAGCAATCAGCCCCAGCATTTT.

The chain combines TRBV28 with TRBJ2-7; 13 bases line up with TRBD2. The J segment lost 3 bases and the V segment lost 5 bases, leaving 10 bases of the junction unmatched. The germline V gene encodes CDR1 MDHEN and CDR2 SYDVKM. This CDR3 has 17 amino acids. CDR3 loop: CASSPRTSGRGGYEQYF. The CDR3 bases are TGTGCCAGCAGTCCTCGGACTAGCGGGAGAGGGGGCTACGAGCAGTACTTC. The full variable domain, rest sourced from reference TRBV28 and TRBJ2-7, is DVKVTQSSRYLVKRTGEKVFLECVQDMDHENMFWYRQDPGLGLRLIYFSYDVKMKEKGDIPEGYSVSREKKERFSLILESASTNQTSMYLCASSPRTSGRGGYEQYFGPGTRLTVT.

This clone was detected only once. The CDR3 DNA reads TGTGCCAGCAGTCCGACCCCAGGGAGGGGGGAGCTGTTTTTT. It is translated as CASSPTPGRGELFF. V is TRBV28 and J is TRBJ2-2; TRBD2 might be the D (6 bases). There are 14 residues in the CDR3. Germline V CDR1 and CDR2: MDHEN, SYDVKM. V dropped 5 bases and J dropped 8 bases, with 15 bases sitting between them.

J is TRBJ2-1 and V is TRBV19, with D perhaps TRBD2 (6 bases). Germline lookup yields CDR1 LNHDA and CDR2 SQIVND (reference sequence). The CDR3 totals 16 residues. The ends were cut back, 3 bases at V and 2 bases at J, with 14 bases in the middle. The CDR3: CASSIAGTDPYNEQFF. The CDR3 nucleotides read TGTGCCAGTAGTATTGCGGGAACAGATCCCTACAATGAGCAGTTCTTC.

The chain links TRBV15 to TRBJ2-7; D is tentatively TRBD1 or TRBD2 (5 bases each). CDR1 and CDR2 from the germline V gene are LNHNV and YYDKDF (reference sequence). Trimming shortened V by 0 bases and J by 1 base, and 7 bases separated the two germline ends. The CDR3 consists of 14 residues. Here the CDR3 DNA reads TGTGCCACCAGCAGAGATGAGGGGTCCTACGAGCAGTACTTC. Translating it yields CATSRDEGSYEQYF.